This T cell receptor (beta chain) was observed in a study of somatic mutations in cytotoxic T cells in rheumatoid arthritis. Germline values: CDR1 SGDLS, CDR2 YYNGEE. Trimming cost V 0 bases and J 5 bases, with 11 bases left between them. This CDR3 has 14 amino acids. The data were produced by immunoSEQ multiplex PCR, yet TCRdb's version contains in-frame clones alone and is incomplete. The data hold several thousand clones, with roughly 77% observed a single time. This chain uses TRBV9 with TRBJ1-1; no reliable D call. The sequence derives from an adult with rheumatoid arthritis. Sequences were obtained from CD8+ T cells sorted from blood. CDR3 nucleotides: TGTGCCAGCAGCGTAGATCGGTTAGCTACTGAAGCTTTCTTT. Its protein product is CASSVDRLATEAFF.